The present T cell receptor beta chain was sequenced within a study of cytomegalovirus exposure and HLA in healthy donors. Study-wide results and caveats: Later analysis suggested links between common viral pathogens and several top significant clusters. Researchers reported in a later analysis that a missense DCLRE1C variant was tied to TCR beta V- and J-gene trimming. A later analysis showed that HLA-associated TCR beta chains had undergone more clonal expansion than equally common others. Reported results showed that the classifier diagnosed cytomegalovirus status with high specificity and sensitivity.

Of note for this clone: The antigen is not known.

Both 60 Vbeta primers and 13 Jbeta primers went into the PCR. The protocol was immunoSEQ multiplex PCR, while the TCRdb copy is restricted to in-frame clones and leaves out a portion. The data show about 100,000 clones, with about 9.5% seen just once and 5% to 6.5% held by the top ten. The TCR originated in a middle-aged man in good health and CMV-seropositive. Sequencing input: PBMCs.

As DNA, the CDR3 is TGTGCCAGCAGTGAACCCGGGACAGGAGGTTCGGCGGGGGGCTACACCTTC. Translating it yields CASSEPGTGGSAGGYTF. The rearrangement uses TRBV6-1 and TRBJ1-2; 8 nucleotides align to TRBD1. V was pared by 2 bases and J by 8 bases, with 16 bases of the junction left unmatched. Germline CDR1 reads MNHNS; CDR2 reads SASEGT. The CDR3 sequence is 17 residues long.